Ten or more counts support the clone carrying this TCR beta chain. Diagnoses were made from clinical symptoms, serum measures (thyroxine and TRAb), thyroid ultrasound and orbital computed tomography. This CDR3 comprises 19 residues. The trim removed 3 bases at V and 1 base at J, leaving 20 bases unmatched. Germline values: CDR1 GTSNPN, CDR2 SVGIG (reference sequence). Amplification targeted TCR beta CDR3 regions from RNA transcripts. HTBI primers were the set used in a first-round RT-PCR of the TCR CDR3. TCRdb redid the calling of the multiplex PCR reads with MiXCR, one entry per CDR3 protein. The table records about 530,000 distinct CDR3 sequences, approximately 17% of them present only once. The data are from a study of T cells in Graves' hyperthyroidism and ophthalmopathy.

Sequenced: blood. The chain recombines TRBV30 with TRBJ2-7, with 8 nucleotides matching TRBD1. The origin of this receptor is a woman under 30 with Graves' ophthalmopathy. CDR3 DNA: TGTGCCTGGAGAGCCGCCCGGGACAGGTTGGGTCTGGGGTCCTACGAGCAGTACTTC. As protein: CAWRAARDRLGLGSYEQYF.